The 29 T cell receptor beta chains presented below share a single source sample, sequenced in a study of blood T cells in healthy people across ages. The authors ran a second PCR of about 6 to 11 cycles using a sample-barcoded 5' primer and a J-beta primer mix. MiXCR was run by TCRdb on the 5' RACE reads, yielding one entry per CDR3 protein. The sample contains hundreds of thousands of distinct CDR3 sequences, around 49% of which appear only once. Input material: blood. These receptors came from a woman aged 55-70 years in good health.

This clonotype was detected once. CDR3 sequence (DNA): TGTGCCAGCAGCCTACAGGGGAACGGTCAGCCCCAGCATTTT. This encodes CASSLQGNGQPQHF. J is TRBJ1-5 and V is TRBV6-6, with TRBD1 identical over 7 bases. CDR3 length: 14 amino acids. V trimming: 6 bases; J trimming: 6 bases; junction bases outside the gene matches: 8. Germline CDR1 MNHNY, CDR2 SVGAGI (reference sequence).

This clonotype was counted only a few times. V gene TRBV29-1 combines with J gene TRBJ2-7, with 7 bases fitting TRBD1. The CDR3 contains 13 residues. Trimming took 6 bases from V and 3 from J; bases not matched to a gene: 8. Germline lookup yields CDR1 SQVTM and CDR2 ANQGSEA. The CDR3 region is CSVLTGWNYEQYF. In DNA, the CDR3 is TGCAGCGTATTGACAGGGTGGAACTACGAGCAGTACTTC.

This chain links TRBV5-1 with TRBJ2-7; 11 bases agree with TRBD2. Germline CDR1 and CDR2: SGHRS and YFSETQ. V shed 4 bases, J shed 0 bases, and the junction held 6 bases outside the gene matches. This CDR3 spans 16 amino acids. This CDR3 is CASSQTLAGGSYEQYF. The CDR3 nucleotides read TGCGCCAGCAGCCAAACCCTAGCGGGGGGCTCCTACGAGCAGTACTTC.

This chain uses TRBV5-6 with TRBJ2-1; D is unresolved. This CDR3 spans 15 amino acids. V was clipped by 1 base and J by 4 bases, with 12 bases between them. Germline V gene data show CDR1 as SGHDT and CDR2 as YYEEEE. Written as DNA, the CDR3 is TGTGCCAGCAGCTTGACTCCCAACTTGTACAATGAGCAGTTCTTC. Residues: CASSLTPNLYNEQFF.

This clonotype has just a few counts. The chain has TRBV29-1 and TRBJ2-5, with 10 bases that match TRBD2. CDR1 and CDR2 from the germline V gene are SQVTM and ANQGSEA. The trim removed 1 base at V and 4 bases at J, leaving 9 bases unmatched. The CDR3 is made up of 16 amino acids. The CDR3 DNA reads TGCAGCGTTGAAGGGGCACTAGCGGGATTAGGAGAGACCCAGTACTTC. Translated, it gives CSVEGALAGLGETQYF. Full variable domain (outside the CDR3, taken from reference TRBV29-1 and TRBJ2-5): SAVISQKPSRDICQRGTSLTIQCQVDSQVTMMFWYRQQPGQSLTLIATANQGSEATYESGFVIDKFPISRPNLTFSTLTVSNMSPEDSSIYLCSVEGALAGLGETQYFGPGTRLLVL.

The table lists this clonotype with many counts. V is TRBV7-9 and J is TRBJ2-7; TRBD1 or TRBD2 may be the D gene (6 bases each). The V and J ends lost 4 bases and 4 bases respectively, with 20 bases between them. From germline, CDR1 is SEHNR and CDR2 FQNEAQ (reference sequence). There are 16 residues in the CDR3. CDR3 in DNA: TGTGCCAGCAGCTCGGAGGTATCCGGGGGCAGGTACGAGCAGTACTTC. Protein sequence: CASSSEVSGGRYEQYF.

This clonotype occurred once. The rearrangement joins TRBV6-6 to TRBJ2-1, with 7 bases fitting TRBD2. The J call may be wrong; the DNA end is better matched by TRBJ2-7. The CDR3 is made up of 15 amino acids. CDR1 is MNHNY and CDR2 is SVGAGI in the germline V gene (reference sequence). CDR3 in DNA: TGTGCCAGCAGTTCACCCGCCGGGACTACCTACGAGCAGTACTTC. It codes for CASSSPAGTTYEQYF.

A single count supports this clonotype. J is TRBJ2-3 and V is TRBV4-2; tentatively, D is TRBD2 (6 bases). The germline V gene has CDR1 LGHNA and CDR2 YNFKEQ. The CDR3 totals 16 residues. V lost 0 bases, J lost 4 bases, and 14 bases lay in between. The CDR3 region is CASSQDGRLGADTQYF. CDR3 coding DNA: TGTGCCAGCAGCCAAGATGGGAGACTAGGCGCAGATACGCAGTATTTT.

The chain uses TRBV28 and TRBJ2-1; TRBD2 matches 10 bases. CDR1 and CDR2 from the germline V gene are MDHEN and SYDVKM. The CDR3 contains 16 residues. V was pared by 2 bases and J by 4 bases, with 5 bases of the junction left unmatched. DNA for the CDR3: TGTGCCAGCAGTTTACTGACTAGCGGGTTATACAATGAGCAGTTCTTC. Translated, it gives CASSLLTSGLYNEQFF.

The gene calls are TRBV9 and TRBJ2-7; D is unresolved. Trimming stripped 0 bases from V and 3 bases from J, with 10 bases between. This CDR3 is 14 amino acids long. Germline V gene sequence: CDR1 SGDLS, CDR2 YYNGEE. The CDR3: CASSVAAIDYEQYF. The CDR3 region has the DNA TGTGCCAGCAGCGTAGCGGCCATCGACTACGAGCAGTACTTC.

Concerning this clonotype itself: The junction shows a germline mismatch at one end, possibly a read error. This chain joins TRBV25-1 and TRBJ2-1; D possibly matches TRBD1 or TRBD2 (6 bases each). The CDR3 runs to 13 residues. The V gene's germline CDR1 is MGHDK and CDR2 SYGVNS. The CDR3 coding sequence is TGTGCCAGCTCGGGACTGGGGGACAATGGGCAGTTCTTC. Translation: CASSGLGDNGQFF. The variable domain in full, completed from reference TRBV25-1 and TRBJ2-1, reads EADIYQTPRYLVIGTGKKITLECSQTMGHDKMYWYQQDPGMELHLIHYSYGVNSTEKGDLSSESTVSRIRTEHFPLTLESARPSHTSQYLCASSGLGDNGQFFGPGTRLTVL.

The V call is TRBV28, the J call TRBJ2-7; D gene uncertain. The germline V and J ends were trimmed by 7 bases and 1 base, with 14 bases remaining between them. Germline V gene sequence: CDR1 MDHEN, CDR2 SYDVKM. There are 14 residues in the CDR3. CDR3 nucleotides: TGTGCCAGCATCTCCCGGACGGTGTCCTACGAGCAGTACTTC. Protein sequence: CASISRTVSYEQYF.

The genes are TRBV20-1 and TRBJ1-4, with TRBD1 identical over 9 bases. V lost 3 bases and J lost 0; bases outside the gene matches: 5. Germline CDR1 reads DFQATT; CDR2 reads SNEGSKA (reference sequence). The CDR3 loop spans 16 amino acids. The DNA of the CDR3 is TGCAGTGCTAGTTCGACAGGGGGTGCAACTAATGAAAAACTGTTTTTT. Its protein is CSASSTGGATNEKLFF.

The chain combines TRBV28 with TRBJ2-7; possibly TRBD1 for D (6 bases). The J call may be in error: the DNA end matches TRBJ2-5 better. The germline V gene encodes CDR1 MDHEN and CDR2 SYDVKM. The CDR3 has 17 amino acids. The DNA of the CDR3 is TGTGCCAGCAGTTACCCGGGACACCGCCACGTTTACGAGACCCAGTACTTC. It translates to CASSYPGHRHVYETQYF.

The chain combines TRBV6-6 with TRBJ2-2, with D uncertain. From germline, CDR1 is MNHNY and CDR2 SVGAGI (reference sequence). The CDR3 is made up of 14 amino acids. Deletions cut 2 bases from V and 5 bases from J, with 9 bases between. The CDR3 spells CASSYASQTGELFF. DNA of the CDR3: TGTGCCAGCAGTTACGCGAGTCAGACCGGGGAGCTGTTTTTT.

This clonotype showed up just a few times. The DNA of the CDR3 is TGTGCCATCAGTGATCCCTCGGCCGGGACTATCGAGAGAGAGACCCAGTACTTC. Translated, it gives CAISDPSAGTIERETQYF. V usage is TRBV10-3 and J usage is TRBJ2-5; 7 bases are a match to TRBD2. This CDR3 has 18 residues. The trim removed 3 bases at V and 4 bases at J, leaving 17 bases unmatched. Germline V CDR1 and CDR2: ENHRY, SYGVKD.

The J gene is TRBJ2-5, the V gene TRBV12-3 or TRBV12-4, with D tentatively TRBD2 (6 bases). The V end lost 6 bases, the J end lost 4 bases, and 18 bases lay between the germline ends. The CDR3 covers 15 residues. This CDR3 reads CASRETGSGRETQYF. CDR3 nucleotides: TGTGCCAGCAGGGAGACCGGGTCCGGGAGAGAGACCCAGTACTTC.

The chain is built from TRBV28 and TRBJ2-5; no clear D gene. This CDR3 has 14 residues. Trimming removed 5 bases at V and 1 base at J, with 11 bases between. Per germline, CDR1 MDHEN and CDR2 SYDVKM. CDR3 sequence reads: CASSQQDGQETQYF. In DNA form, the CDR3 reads TGTGCCAGCAGTCAGCAGGACGGCCAAGAGACCCAGTACTTC.

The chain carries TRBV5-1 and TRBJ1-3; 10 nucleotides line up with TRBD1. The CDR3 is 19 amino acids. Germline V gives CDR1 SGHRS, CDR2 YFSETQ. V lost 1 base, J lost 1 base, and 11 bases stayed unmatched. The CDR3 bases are TGCGCCAGCAGCTTGACCGGGACAGGGGTAGGGGCTTCTGGAAACACCATATATTTT. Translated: CASSLTGTGVGASGNTIYF.

The CDR3 spells CASSLEQRRSYEQYF. The CDR3 DNA sequence: TGTGCCAGCAGTTTGGAACAGAGACGCTCCTACGAGCAGTACTTC. The chain is built from TRBV28 and TRBJ2-7, with no clear D. The length of the CDR3 is 15 residues. Germline V gives CDR1 MDHEN, CDR2 SYDVKM. Between the trimmed V and J ends, which lost 3 bases and 0 bases, there was a span of 12 bases.

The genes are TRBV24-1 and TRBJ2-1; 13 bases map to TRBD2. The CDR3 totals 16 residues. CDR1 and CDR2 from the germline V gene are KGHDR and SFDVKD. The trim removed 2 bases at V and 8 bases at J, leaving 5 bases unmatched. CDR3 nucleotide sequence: TGTGCCACCAGTGATTCGGGACTAGCGGGATTCTATGAGCAGTTCTTC. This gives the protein CATSDSGLAGFYEQFF.

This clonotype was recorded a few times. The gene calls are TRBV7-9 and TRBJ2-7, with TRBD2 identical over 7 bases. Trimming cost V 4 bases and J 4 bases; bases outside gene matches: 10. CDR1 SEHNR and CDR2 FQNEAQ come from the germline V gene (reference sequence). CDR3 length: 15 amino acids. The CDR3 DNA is TGTGCCAGCAGCTCCCCCCACCTAGCGGAGTACGAGCAGTACTTC. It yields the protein CASSSPHLAEYEQYF.

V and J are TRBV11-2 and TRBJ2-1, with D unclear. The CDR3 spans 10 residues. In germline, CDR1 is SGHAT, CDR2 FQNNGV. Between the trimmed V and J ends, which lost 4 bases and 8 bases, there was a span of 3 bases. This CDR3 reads CASSSHEQFF. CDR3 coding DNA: TGTGCCAGCAGCTCTCATGAGCAGTTCTTC.

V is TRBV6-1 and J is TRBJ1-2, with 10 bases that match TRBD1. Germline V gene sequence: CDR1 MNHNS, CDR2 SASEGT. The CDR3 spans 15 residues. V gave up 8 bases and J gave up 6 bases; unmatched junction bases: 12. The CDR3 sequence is CASQPRTGGLDGYTF. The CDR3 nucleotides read TGTGCCAGCCAACCGAGGACAGGGGGGTTAGATGGCTACACCTTC.

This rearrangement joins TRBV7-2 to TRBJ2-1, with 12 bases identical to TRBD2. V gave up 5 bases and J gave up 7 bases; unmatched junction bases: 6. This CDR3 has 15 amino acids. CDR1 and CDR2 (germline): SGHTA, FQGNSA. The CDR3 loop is CASSDWTSGKNEQFF. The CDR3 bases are TGTGCCAGCAGCGATTGGACTAGCGGGAAGAATGAGCAGTTCTTC.

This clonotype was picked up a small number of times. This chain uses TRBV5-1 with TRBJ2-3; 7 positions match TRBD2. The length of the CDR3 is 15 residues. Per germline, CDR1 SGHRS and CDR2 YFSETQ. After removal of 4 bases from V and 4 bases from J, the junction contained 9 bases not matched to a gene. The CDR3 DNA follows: TGCGCCAGCAGCGACGAGGGAGGGCCCCCAGATACGCAGTATTTT. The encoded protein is CASSDEGGPPDTQYF.

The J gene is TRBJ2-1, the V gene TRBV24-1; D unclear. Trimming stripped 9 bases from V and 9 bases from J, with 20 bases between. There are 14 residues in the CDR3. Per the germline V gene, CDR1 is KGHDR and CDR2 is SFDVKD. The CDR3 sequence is CATGPVYDGSEQFF. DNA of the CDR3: TGTGCCACCGGACCAGTGTACGACGGAAGTGAGCAGTTCTTC.

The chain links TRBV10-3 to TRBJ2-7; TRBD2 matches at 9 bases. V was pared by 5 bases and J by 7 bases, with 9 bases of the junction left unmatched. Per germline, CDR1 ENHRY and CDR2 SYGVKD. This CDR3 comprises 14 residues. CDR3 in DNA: TGTGCCATCAGTCGAGTAGCGGGAGAGGATGAGCAGTACTTC. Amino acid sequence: CAISRVAGEDEQYF.

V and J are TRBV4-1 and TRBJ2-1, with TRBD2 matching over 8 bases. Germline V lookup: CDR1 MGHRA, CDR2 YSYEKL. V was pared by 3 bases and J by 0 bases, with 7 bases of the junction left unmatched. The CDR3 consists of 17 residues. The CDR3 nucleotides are TGCGCCAGCAGCCACCACTTAGCGGGAAGCTCCTACAATGAGCAGTTCTTC. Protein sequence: CASSHHLAGSSYNEQFF.